This record covers a single T cell receptor beta chain. CDR3 length: 15 residues. The V end lost 6 bases, the J end lost 6 bases, and 15 bases lay between the germline ends. Per the germline V gene, CDR1 is MNHEY and CDR2 is SVGAGI. These data originate in a study of blood T cell repertoires in COVID-19. Sequencing was performed with immunoSEQ multiplex PCR; in TCRdb, only in-frame clones are kept and a portion is missing. The sample consists of 200,000 to 250,000 clones, 82% of them appearing once. This chain uses TRBV6-5 with TRBJ1-6; D uncertain. The receptor comes from a woman of 80 years or more with COVID-19, enrolled during active disease. Source material: peripheral blood. The CDR3 DNA sequence: TGTGCCAGCAGAGATAGACACTTAACTAATTCACCCCTCCACTTT. Translated: CASRDRHLTNSPLHF.